This passage covers 25 T cell receptor beta chains from one sample sequenced in a study of T-cell memory formation after mild COVID-19. Using its own MiXCR run on the 5' RACE reads, TCRdb lists one record per CDR3 protein. Of 540,000 or so distinct CDR3 sequences listed, around 21% are singletons. Source material: PBMCs or a T cell subset sorted from them (not recorded which). These receptors all come from an adult woman who had mild COVID-19 (a few samples of this study predate the infection). Cell type and time point are not known.

This rearrangement joins TRBV5-1 to TRBJ1-4; D unclear. The germline gives CDR1 SGHRS, CDR2 YFSETQ. V was pared by 5 bases and J by 6 bases, with 14 bases between. This CDR3 spans 14 amino acids. The CDR3 sequence is CASSSGIVHEKLFF. In nucleotides, the CDR3 is TGCGCCAGCAGTTCAGGAATTGTCCATGAAAAACTGTTTTTT.

This clonotype appeared a few times. V gene TRBV7-9 combines with J gene TRBJ1-3, with TRBD1 identical over 7 bases. V dropped 2 bases and J dropped 3; count of bases not matched to a gene: 4. The CDR3 is 15 amino acids. The germline V gene encodes CDR1 SEHNR and CDR2 FQNEAQ (reference sequence). The CDR3 region is CASSLNRGYGNTIYF. The CDR3 bases are TGTGCCAGCAGCTTAAACAGGGGATATGGAAACACCATATATTTT.

This clonotype was counted a few times. The chain links TRBV13 to TRBJ1-1; no clear D. Deletions cut 5 bases from V and 1 base from J, with 11 bases between. The CDR3 runs 14 residues. Germline lookup yields CDR1 PRHDT and CDR2 FYEKMQ (reference sequence). CDR3 loop: CASSPRGANTEAFF. In nucleotides, the CDR3 is TGTGCCAGCAGCCCCCGCGGAGCGAACACTGAAGCTTTCTTT.

This clonotype occurred a few times. The rearrangement uses TRBV10-3 and TRBJ1-5; weak D call: TRBD1 (6 bases). The V end was cut by 10 bases, the J end by 1 base, with 11 bases between. The CDR3 length is 13 residues. Germline CDR1 ENHRY, CDR2 SYGVKD. The CDR3 loop is CASNRESNQPQHF. CDR3 coding DNA: TGTGCCAGCAACAGGGAAAGCAATCAGCCCCAGCATTTT.

This clonotype was counted only a few times. CDR3 in DNA: TGCAGTGCTAGAGATCTTACAGTCGAGCAGTTCTTC. This encodes CSARDLTVEQFF. The J gene is TRBJ2-1, the V gene TRBV20-1; D not certain. Deletions cut 0 bases from V and 10 bases from J, with 10 bases between. The CDR3 is 12 residues long. Germline V gene lookup returns CDR1 DFQATT and CDR2 SNEGSKA (reference sequence).

This clonotype was seen only a few times. A junction boundary mismatches the germline segment, possibly from a read error. The chain is built from TRBV4-1 and TRBJ2-5; TRBD2 agrees at 13 bases. The CDR3 runs to 16 residues. In germline, CDR1 is MGHRA, CDR2 YSYEKL. CDR3 in amino acids: CASSHGLAGDQGTQYF. CDR3 coding DNA: TGCGCCAGCAGCCACGGACTAGCGGGGGACCAAGGGACCCAGTACTTC.

The chain recombines TRBV6-5 with TRBJ1-2; D not certain. The CDR3 is 13 amino acids. Germline CDR1 MNHEY, CDR2 SVGAGI. The ends were cut back, 4 bases at V and 3 bases at J, with 9 bases in the middle. This CDR3 is CASSSVGDYGYTF. The CDR3 DNA follows: TGTGCCAGCAGTTCCGTCGGGGACTATGGCTACACCTTC.

This clonotype was observed a handful of times. The chain employs TRBV20-1 and TRBJ2-7; D ambiguous. V was pared by 2 bases and J by 2 bases, with 7 bases between. The germline V gene has CDR1 DFQATT and CDR2 SNEGSKA (reference sequence). This CDR3 region has 12 residues. CDR3 in DNA: TGCAGTGCTAGACTAAGCGCCTACGAGCAGTACTTC. Translation gives CSARLSAYEQYF.

This clonotype was observed a handful of times. V usage is TRBV6-5 and J usage is TRBJ2-1; D might be TRBD1 or TRBD2, each matching 6 bases. Germline V gene lookup returns CDR1 MNHEY and CDR2 SVGAGI. With 7 bases removed from V and 6 bases from J, the gap between germline ends came to 22 bases. The CDR3 sequence is 16 residues long. This CDR3 reads CASTGTWGARGNEQFF. For the CDR3, the DNA is TGTGCCAGCACCGGAACTTGGGGGGCCAGGGGCAATGAGCAGTTCTTC.

There are many counts of this clonotype. The CDR3 DNA follows: TGTGCCAGCAGCTTACTCAGGAGTGAGACTAGCGGTTACAATGAGCAGTTCTTC. As protein: CASSLLRSETSGYNEQFF. J is TRBJ2-1 and V is TRBV7-9, with TRBD2 identical over 9 bases. V gave up 2 bases and J gave up 4 bases; unmatched junction bases: 12. This CDR3 is 18 amino acids long. Germline V lookup: CDR1 SEHNR, CDR2 FQNEAQ (reference sequence).

This clonotype was observed a few times. The chain couples TRBV20-1 to TRBJ2-7, with TRBD1 as a possible D gene (6 bases). Trimming cost V 5 bases and J 5 bases, with 16 bases left between them. This CDR3 spans 13 amino acids. The germline gives CDR1 DFQATT, CDR2 SNEGSKA (reference sequence). In DNA, the CDR3 is TGCAGTGCTGATTCCCAGGGGTTGGACGAGCAGTACTTC. Protein: CSADSQGLDEQYF.

This clonotype was recorded a few times. CDR3 DNA: TGTGCCAGCAGCTTAGCGCTACAGGGGTACTCTGGAAACACCATATATTTT. This codes for CASSLALQGYSGNTIYF. The chain is built from TRBV7-6 and TRBJ1-3; 7 bases align to TRBD1. V lost 0 bases, J lost 0 bases, and 5 bases stayed unmatched. CDR1 SGHVS and CDR2 FNYEAQ come from the germline V gene. CDR3 length: 17 residues. Drawing the rest from reference TRBV7-6 and TRBJ1-3, the complete variable domain is GAGVSQSPRYKVTKRGQDVALRCDPISGHVSLYWYRQALGQGPEFLTYFNYEAQQDKSGLPNDRFSAERPEGSISTLTIQRTEQRDSAMYRCASSLALQGYSGNTIYFGEGSWLTVV.

The chain uses TRBV25-1 and TRBJ2-7; tentatively, D is TRBD1 or TRBD2 (5 bases each). The germline CDR1 and CDR2 sequences are MGHDK and SYGVNS. Trimming removed 1 base from V and 9 bases from J, with 19 bases in between. CDR3 length: 15 amino acids. The CDR3, as DNA: TGTGCCAGCAGTGAATTAAGGGGCGGTACCCGGGGGCAGTACTTC. Protein product: CASSELRGGTRGQYF.

The chain employs TRBV7-2 and TRBJ1-5, with D possibly TRBD1 on 6 matching bases. Germline loops: CDR1 SGHTA, CDR2 FQGNSA. Trimming cost V 1 base and J 0 bases, with 10 bases left between them. The CDR3 extends over 16 amino acids. The CDR3 loop reads CASSLGIRGSNQPQHF. CDR3 sequence (DNA): TGTGCCAGCAGCTTAGGGATCAGGGGTAGCAATCAGCCCCAGCATTTT.

This chain connects TRBV11-2 to TRBJ2-5; 7 positions match TRBD2. J gave up 8 bases and V 5 bases, and 8 bases lay outside the gene matches. The CDR3 contains 13 residues. The germline CDR1 and CDR2 sequences are SGHAT and FQNNGV. The CDR3 DNA follows: TGTGCCAGCAGCGGGAGGGTCCCGGAAACCCAGTACTTC. This translates into CASSGRVPETQYF.

This clonotype turned up a few times. The V call is TRBV19, the J call TRBJ2-4; 10 bases match TRBD1. Trimming took 7 bases from V and 2 from J; bases not matched to a gene: 14. There are 18 residues in the CDR3. The germline gives CDR1 LNHDA, CDR2 SQIVND (reference sequence). CDR3 DNA sequence: TGTGCCAGTACACCTTGGACAGGGGGAGTGGATTCCAAAAACATTCAGTACTTC. Translation: CASTPWTGGVDSKNIQYF.

The gene calls are TRBV6-6 and TRBJ2-3; 13 nucleotides line up with TRBD2. CDR1 and CDR2 from the germline V gene are MNHNY and SVGAGI (reference sequence). The CDR3 runs to 16 residues. V lost 6 bases and J lost 6; bases outside the gene matches: 9. This CDR3 reads CASSPTSGGPGDTQYF. The CDR3 bases are TGTGCCAGCAGCCCGACTAGCGGGGGGCCTGGGGATACGCAGTATTTT.

The genes are TRBV6-4 and TRBJ2-1; a weak D match, TRBD2 (7 bases). V gave up 0 bases and J gave up 4 bases, with 10 bases separating them. The germline CDR1 and CDR2 sequences are MRHNA and SNTAGT. This CDR3 is built from 15 residues. Here the CDR3 reads CASSDSAGAYNEQFF. The CDR3 nucleotides are TGTGCCAGCAGTGACTCGGCGGGGGCGTACAATGAGCAGTTCTTC.

This clonotype was recorded a few times. The chain is built from TRBV7-9 and TRBJ2-7; 7 bases align to TRBD2. The V segment lost 4 bases and the J segment 3 bases; nucleotides outside the gene matches: 3. Germline CDR1 SEHNR, CDR2 FQNEAQ (reference sequence). This CDR3 spans 13 amino acids. CDR3 coding DNA: TGTGCCAGCAGCTCTAGCGGCCGCTACGAGCAGTACTTC. It encodes CASSSSGRYEQYF.

This clonotype was counted a few times. The CDR3 nucleotides are TGCAGTGCTCATAGCGGGAGTAGCGTCGGGGAGCTGTTTTTT. This translates into CSAHSGSSVGELFF. The chain recombines TRBV20-1 with TRBJ2-2, with 9 bases aligning to TRBD2. The V gene end was trimmed by 5 bases and the J gene end by 7 bases; junction bases not matched to a gene: 8. CDR1 and CDR2 (germline): DFQATT, SNEGSKA (reference sequence). The CDR3 covers 14 residues.

The gene calls are TRBV15 and TRBJ1-4; TRBD1 aligns across 12 bases. The CDR3 contains 16 residues. J gave up 5 bases and V 0 bases, and 1 base lay outside the gene matches. CDR1 is LNHNV, CDR2 YYDKDF, per germline (reference sequence). The CDR3 region is CATSRDGTGGNEKLFF. The CDR3 bases are TGTGCCACCAGCAGAGATGGGACAGGGGGCAATGAAAAACTGTTTTTT.

The chain couples TRBV2 to TRBJ1-1; the match to TRBD1 covers 9 bases. Germline CDR1 reads SNHLY; CDR2 reads FYNNEI. The CDR3 is made up of 13 amino acids. V shed 11 bases, J shed 4 bases, and the junction held 8 bases outside the gene matches. CDR3 loop: CARRTGAVTEAFF. CDR3 coding DNA: TGTGCCCGACGGACAGGGGCAGTCACTGAAGCTTTCTTT.

This clonotype was counted between two and nine times. The J gene is TRBJ2-1, the V gene TRBV15; TRBD1 matches at 9 bases. Per germline, CDR1 LNHNV and CDR2 YYDKDF (reference sequence). This CDR3 spans 16 amino acids. The ends lost 0 bases at V and 7 bases at J; junction bases unmatched: 7. The CDR3 loop reads CATSRDQGQGMNEQFF. The CDR3 region has the DNA TGTGCCACCAGCAGAGATCAGGGACAGGGAATGAATGAGCAGTTCTTC. Combining the CDR3 with reference TRBV15 and TRBJ2-1 gives the whole variable domain DAMVIQNPRYQVTQFGKPVTLSCSQTLNHNVMYWYQQKSSQAPKLLFHYYDKDFNNEADTPDNFQSRRPNTSFCFLDIRSPGLGDTAMYLCATSRDQGQGMNEQFFGPGTRLTVL.

This clonotype was counted many times. The V and J genes are TRBV20-1 and TRBJ2-2, with 8 bases matching TRBD1. CDR1 DFQATT and CDR2 SNEGSKA come from the germline V gene (reference sequence). The ends lost 0 bases at V and 6 bases at J; junction bases unmatched: 9. The CDR3 is 16 amino acids. This chain's CDR3 is CSARDFQGARPGELFF. CDR3 DNA sequence: TGCAGTGCTAGAGATTTCCAGGGGGCGCGTCCCGGGGAGCTGTTTTTT.

There are a few counts of this clonotype. The chain employs TRBV5-1 and TRBJ2-7; no reliable D call. The CDR3 loop spans 16 amino acids. Germline CDR1 is SGHRS and CDR2 is YFSETQ. Trimming pared 0 bases from V and 2 bases from J, leaving 15 bases between. The CDR3: CASSLELRLNPYEQYF. As DNA, the CDR3 is TGCGCCAGCAGCTTGGAATTGAGGCTCAATCCCTACGAGCAGTACTTC.